This TCR beta chain was identified in a study of CD8 T cells in ankylosing spondylitis. This clonotype was seen ten or more times. Its antigen is not known. The CDR3 spans 13 residues. Between the trimmed V and J ends, which lost 5 bases and 3 bases, there was a span of 11 bases. Germline values: CDR1 SGHVS, CDR2 FNYEAQ. Preparation of TCR beta libraries was done by quantitative 5'-RACE with molecular barcodes. Via MiXCR, TCRdb re-called the 5' RACE reads, giving one row per CDR3 protein. The sample consists of about 44,000 distinct CDR3 sequences, roughly 9.6% of them appearing once. Study-wide results and limits: Seemingly characteristic of ankylosing spondylitis blood was a TCR beta motif consisting of several highly homologous variants. The clones that were linked to disease were reported to be significantly enriched in matched synovial fluid samples from ankylosing spondylitis patients.

This clonotype was obtained from a male donor with ankylosing spondylitis or in good health (not recorded which). Sequencing was done on a sample of blood, either unsorted or a sorted T cell fraction (not recorded which). The chain couples TRBV7-6 to TRBJ2-7; D not certain. The CDR3 bases are TGTGCCAGCAGCCCTAGTTCGGTCTACGAGCAGTACTTC. Protein product: CASSPSSVYEQYF.